The present T cell receptor beta chain was sequenced within a study of T cells in Graves' hyperthyroidism and ophthalmopathy. The study's findings and limits: By a 13 V-J model, ophthalmopathy was set apart from stable hyperthyroidism. Blood also contained most expanded thyroid clonotypes above 0.001.

RNA transcripts yielded amplified TCR beta CDR3 regions. The HTBI primer set was used in a first-round RT-PCR of the TCR CDR3. TCRdb redid the calling of the multiplex PCR reads with MiXCR, one entry per CDR3 protein. The sample records around 620,000 distinct CDR3 sequences, roughly 46% being singletons. As regards this clonotype: Its antigen remains unidentified.

This CDR3 has 16 amino acids. Germline CDR1 reads SGHTA; CDR2 reads FQGNSA. V was cut by 0 bases and J by 2 bases, with 13 bases left in between. The sample comprised peripheral blood or thyroid tissue (not recorded which). The V gene is TRBV7-2, the J gene TRBJ2-5, with D hard to call. This clonotype was sampled from an adult woman with Graves' disease, either hyperthyroidism or ophthalmopathy (not recorded which). CDR3 DNA sequence: TGTGCCAGCAGCTTAGCGGCGGCGGTGGGGCAAGAGACCCAGTACTTC. Protein: CASSLAAAVGQETQYF.